A selection of T cell receptor beta chains follows, all from one sample in a study of CD8 T cells in Susac syndrome. MiXCR was run by TCRdb on the immunoSEQ multiplex PCR reads, yielding one entry per CDR3 protein. This table holds more than 150,000 distinct CDR3 sequences, roughly 94% found once. Sequencing was done on a sample of CD4+ T cells from PBMCs. These receptors came from a human donor in good health. CDR3s include the opening cysteine and the closing phenylalanine or tryptophan. A D gene is named only where the DNA matches it firmly. Clone size is given for some rows only: seen once, a few or many times, or a class if the clone is expanded.

CASRRPPGQGGSEQYF	TGTGCCAGCAGACGACCCCCGGGACAGGGAGGCAGCGAGCAGTACTTC	TRBV6-8	TRBJ2-7	16	.	TRBD1
CASSRQNYQPQHF	TGTGCCAGCAGTCGACAGAACTATCAGCCCCAGCATTTT	TRBV12-3/TRBV12-4	TRBJ1-5	13	.	.
CASSDVAGSPYEQYF	TGCGCCAGCAGCGACGTAGCGGGGAGTCCCTACGAGCAGTACTTC	TRBV5-1	TRBJ2-7	15	.	TRBD2
CSVAGTGDSYGYTF	TGCAGCGTTGCCGGGACAGGGGATTCCTATGGCTACACCTTC	TRBV29-1	TRBJ1-2	14	.	TRBD1
CASNDRTVSYNEQFF	TGCGCCAGCAACGACAGGACCGTCTCCTACAATGAGCAGTTCTTC	TRBV4-1	TRBJ2-1	15	once	.
CSAVLTGGGQPQHF	TGCAGTGCTGTACTGACAGGGGGCGGGCAGCCCCAGCATTTT	TRBV20-1	TRBJ1-5	14	.	TRBD1
CASSPWGTGEAAEAFF	TGTGCCAGCTCACCATGGGGGACAGGGGAAGCGGCTGAAGCTTTCTTT	TRBV18	TRBJ1-1	16	.	TRBD1
CAWSRPGTSGNEQFF	TGTGCCTGGAGTAGACCCGGGACTAGCGGTAATGAGCAGTTCTTC	TRBV30	TRBJ2-1	15	.	TRBD2
CASSLIIGPGAQETQYF	TGCGCCAGCAGCTTGATCATTGGGCCAGGGGCCCAAGAGACCCAGTACTTC	TRBV5-1	TRBJ2-5	17	.	.
CASSLSASDRGETQYF	TGTGCCAGCAGCTTGTCCGCGTCGGACAGGGGAGAGACCCAGTACTTC	TRBV5-6	TRBJ2-5	16	.	TRBD1
CASSQDAGNTEAFF	TGTGCCAGCAGCCAAGATGCGGGGAACACTGAAGCTTTCTTT	TRBV3-1	TRBJ1-1	14	.	.
CASSYGRARGDTQYF	TGTGCCAGCAGTTACGGGAGGGCCCGAGGAGATACGCAGTATTTT	TRBV6-2/TRBV6-3	TRBJ2-3	15	.	TRBD2
CAWRGYNEQFF	TGTGCCTGGAGAGGCTACAATGAGCAGTTCTTC	TRBV30	TRBJ2-1	11	.	.
CASSSDTSLSSYEQYF	TGTGCCAGCAGCTCGGACACCTCCTTAAGCTCCTACGAGCAGTACTTC	TRBV9	TRBJ2-7	16	once	.
CASSLGDTSYEQYF	TGTGCCAGCAGTCTGGGGGACACCTCTTACGAGCAGTACTTC	TRBV7-9	TRBJ2-7	14	.	.
CASSLRDRSSEQYF	TGTGCCAGCAGCTTGCGGGACCGTTCGAGTGAGCAGTACTTC	TRBV13	TRBJ2-7	14	.	.
CSAQHVAGAEGEQFF	TGCAGCGCCCAACACGTCGCGGGAGCGGAAGGTGAGCAGTTCTTC	TRBV29-1	TRBJ2-1	15	.	TRBD2
CSVEIGGGPRVEQFF	TGCAGCGTTGAAATCGGCGGGGGGCCCCGGGTTGAGCAGTTCTTC	TRBV29-1	TRBJ2-1	15	.	TRBD2
CASSDQRGITDTQYF	TGTGCCAGCAGTGACCAGCGGGGGATCACAGATACGCAGTATTTT	TRBV2	TRBJ2-3	15	.	TRBD2
CASSLEGGAQPQHF	TGCGCCAGCAGCTTGGAGGGAGGGGCTCAGCCCCAGCATTTT	TRBV5-1	TRBJ1-5	14	.	.
CASNPGISYEQYF	TGTGCCAGCAATCCCGGGATTTCCTACGAGCAGTACTTC	TRBV2	TRBJ2-7	13	.	.
CASSEWGNDYGYTF	TGTGCCAGCAGTGAATGGGGGAACGACTATGGCTACACCTTC	TRBV6-1	TRBJ1-2	14	.	.
CASNQADTDTQYF	TGTGCCAGCAACCAGGCCGACACAGATACGCAGTATTTT	TRBV12-3/TRBV12-4	TRBJ2-3	13	.	.
CASSYSGVGTGELFF	TGTGCCAGCAGTTATAGCGGGGTGGGCACCGGGGAGCTGTTTTTT	TRBV27	TRBJ2-2	15	.	TRBD2
CASGTGGTYEQYF	TGTGCCAGCGGGACGGGAGGTACCTACGAGCAGTACTTC	TRBV2	TRBJ2-7	13	.	TRBD2
CASSPRRGREQYF	TGTGCCAGCAGCCCCCGAAGGGGGCGCGAGCAGTACTTC	TRBV7-2	TRBJ2-7	13	.	TRBD1
CASSLTGEIYEQYF	TGCGCCAGCAGCCTGACAGGGGAAATCTACGAGCAGTACTTC	TRBV5-1	TRBJ2-7	14	.	TRBD1
CAISFQGAVNTGELFF	TGTGCCATCAGTTTTCAAGGGGCGGTGAACACCGGGGAGCTGTTTTTT	TRBV10-3	TRBJ2-2	16	once	.
CSVGLGGYEQYF	TGCAGCGTTGGGTTAGGGGGGTACGAGCAGTACTTC	TRBV29-1	TRBJ2-7	12	.	.
CSARAPRRAAETQYF	TGCAGTGCTAGAGCCCCACGGAGGGCGGCGGAGACCCAGTACTTC	TRBV20-1	TRBJ2-5	15	.	.
CASSQYDFNYGYTF	TGTGCCAGCAGCCAATATGACTTTAACTATGGCTACACCTTC	TRBV7-2	TRBJ1-2	14	.	.
CASSRWDASYNEQFF	TGTGCCAGCAGCCGCTGGGATGCTTCCTACAATGAGCAGTTCTTC	TRBV3-1	TRBJ2-1	15	once	.
CASSPVNKHQETQYF	TGTGCCAGCTCACCAGTTAACAAGCACCAAGAGACCCAGTACTTC	TRBV18	TRBJ2-5	15	.	.
CSARDRVAAGDEQFF	TGCAGTGCTAGAGATCGGGTGGCGGCTGGCGATGAGCAGTTCTTC	TRBV20-1	TRBJ2-1	15	.	.
CSVVIGTPYGYTF	TGCAGCGTTGTAATAGGGACGCCCTATGGCTACACCTTC	TRBV29-1	TRBJ1-2	13	.	.
CASSLGTSSYEQYF	TGTGCCAGCTCACTAGGGACTAGCTCCTACGAGCAGTACTTC	TRBV18	TRBJ2-7	14	.	TRBD2
CASRRGLGEAFF	TGTGCCAGCAGGCGGGGACTTGGGGAAGCTTTCTTT	TRBV2	TRBJ1-1	12	.	.
CSARQGRRENTEAFF	TGCAGTGCCCGACAGGGGCGGAGGGAAAACACTGAAGCTTTCTTT	TRBV20-1	TRBJ1-1	15	.	TRBD1
CASTPRGQGVNEQFF	TGTGCCAGCACTCCCCGGGGACAGGGGGTCAATGAGCAGTTCTTC	TRBV12-3/TRBV12-4	TRBJ2-1	15	.	TRBD1
CASSSRGPGANVLTF	TGTGCCAGCAGTAGCAGGGGGCCTGGGGCCAACGTCCTGACTTTC	TRBV28	TRBJ2-6	15	once	TRBD1
CASSLASGTQETQYF	TGCGCCAGCAGCTTGGCTAGCGGAACTCAAGAGACCCAGTACTTC	TRBV5-1	TRBJ2-5	15	.	TRBD2
CASRHRGLRTDTQYF	TGTGCCAGCCGGCACAGGGGGCTAAGGACAGATACGCAGTATTTT	TRBV11-2	TRBJ2-3	15	once	TRBD1
CSARDLGSTYNEQFF	TGCAGTGCTAGAGATCTCGGGTCTACCTACAATGAGCAGTTCTTC	TRBV20-1	TRBJ2-1	15	.	.
CASSTSNQPQHF	TGTGCCAGCTCCACCAGCAATCAGCCCCAGCATTTT	TRBV6-2/TRBV6-3	TRBJ1-5	12	few	.
CASSPTEDTQYF	TGTGCCAGCAGCCCGACAGAAGATACGCAGTATTTT	TRBV6-2/TRBV6-3	TRBJ2-3	12	.	.
CSALRYVDGYTF	TGCAGTGCTCTCCGGTATGTAGACGGCTACACCTTC	TRBV20-1	TRBJ1-2	12	.	.
CASSWGTGITDTQYF	TGCGCCAGCAGCTGGGGGACAGGGATCACAGATACGCAGTATTTT	TRBV5-1	TRBJ2-3	15	.	TRBD1
CASSGDASNQPQHF	TGTGCCAGCAGCGGGGACGCAAGCAATCAGCCCCAGCATTTT	TRBV2	TRBJ1-5	14	.	.
CSAGGQGLETQYF	TGCAGTGCTGGAGGACAGGGACTGGAGACCCAGTACTTC	TRBV20-1	TRBJ2-5	13	.	TRBD1
CASSLGRSEAFF	TGTGCCAGCAGCTTGGGGAGGTCTGAAGCTTTCTTT	TRBV5-4	TRBJ1-1	12	.	.
CAWTSGDYNEQFF	TGTGCCTGGACTAGCGGGGACTACAATGAGCAGTTCTTC	TRBV30	TRBJ2-1	13	.	TRBD2
CASTGTGFNQPQHF	TGTGCCAGCACCGGGACAGGATTCAATCAGCCCCAGCATTTT	TRBV2	TRBJ1-5	14	once	TRBD1
CASSLYPGQGFNEQFF	TGCGCCAGCAGCTTATACCCGGGACAGGGCTTCAATGAGCAGTTCTTC	TRBV5-1	TRBJ2-1	16	.	TRBD1